This T cell receptor (beta chain) was captured in a study of T cells after yellow fever vaccination. Overall study: The authors prepared low-cell-number fractions using SMART-Seq v4 Ultra Low Input. The study's findings and limits: The study re-detected most primary-vaccination clones after the booster (around 96% CD4, around 89% CD8). FACS-sorted repertoires could harbor abundant contaminating bulk-population clonotypes.

This clonotype was seen a handful of times. No antigen is known for it. 5'RACE template switching added a universal primer site and UMIs to TCR cDNA. TCRdb reanalysed the 5' RACE reads using MiXCR and keeps one entry per CDR3 protein. Found here are 450,000 to 650,000 distinct CDR3 sequences, roughly 13% of them singletons; the top ten hold more than 13%. This CDR3 is built from 14 residues. The V end lost 7 bases, the J end lost 4 bases, and 13 bases lay between the germline ends. Germline CDR1 is MNHNS and CDR2 is SASEGT. The sample consisted of PBMCs, taken on the day of the yellow fever booster vaccination. The TCR sequence derives from a man aged 25-40 years who received the YFV17D yellow fever vaccine. The chain employs TRBV6-1 and TRBJ1-4; no reliable D call. The CDR3: CASKSRHVNEKLFF. CDR3 nucleotide sequence: TGTGCCAGCAAGAGTCGTCACGTTAATGAAAAACTGTTTTTT.